This T cell receptor beta chain was recovered during a study of cytomegalovirus exposure and HLA in healthy donors (dated by TCRdb to the late 2010s). As for the study more broadly: An earlier analysis of 587 of the donors reported 276 Gb of sequence data and some 110 million unique TCR beta sequences obtained from some 200 million T cells. In addition to the first cohort of 666 subjects, a separate validation cohort of 130 or so different subjects was used. Donor age, sex, ethnicity and CMV serostatus were collected together with the repertoire data. Among roughly 400 genotyped donors of the cohort, an average of around 240,000 unique TCR beta nucleotide sequences were sequenced per donor, roughly 18% of them non-productive. Every discovery cohort repertoire had been produced on one sequencing platform. Rather than using new phenotypic data, the later analysis identified candidate immune exposures from TCR beta sequences and from how often those sequences occurred across donors. Four or five DR-DQ haplotypes were handled as single units for association and clustering because linkage in the cohort was strong. The study profiled the T cell repertoires of about 720 subjects by immunosequencing and related them to cytomegalovirus serostatus. High-throughput TCR immunosequencing, statistical association of individual TCRs with disease status, and machine learning were combined to predict cytomegalovirus infection status. An early release covering around 630 HLA-typed donors comprised roughly 300 gigabases of sequencing data and 65 million to 100 million unique TCR sequences. To study patterns of TCR occurrence, a later analysis re-analyzed previously published TCR beta repertoires from more than 550 donors and added high-resolution HLA genotyping. An earlier analysis of 587 of the donors applied high-throughput TCR beta sequencing to assess whether each TCR beta V gene segment acted as functional or pseudogenic. Of the roughly 410 genotyped donors, 75% to 85% were placed in the genetic ancestry cluster associated with self-reported Caucasian donors. The study aimed to test whether signatures of past pathogen exposure could be identified by cataloging public T cell receptors. HLA typing included class I and class II loci at four-digit resolution. Genome-wide SNP genotypes for about 65% of the 666 donors were used in a later genetic analysis, which treated that subset as a discovery cohort. Typing coverage differed by locus: A, B, C, DRB1 and DQB1 were typed in about 620-640 donors, DQA1 in about 500, DPA1 in nearly 610, and DPB1 in 472. General findings and caveats noted by the study authors: In both the original and validation cohorts, the classifier was reported to diagnose cytomegalovirus status with high specificity and sensitivity. Most TCR sequences were seen in very few donors, while some public TCRs were found in many individuals. At a false discovery rate of 0.05, a later analysis linked some 18,000 TCR beta sequences to specific HLA alleles. Strong co-occurrence of HLA alleles, especially DR and DQ, made assigning TCR associations to individual alleles difficult. In a later analysis, several top co-occurrence clusters were reported to appear linked to parvovirus B19, influenza, CMV and Epstein-Barr virus. Correlated functional status among segregating V segments might be attributable to linkage disequilibrium, but an unknown experimental factor could not be ruled out. In a later genetic analysis, fewer N-insertions in productive TCRs were reported among donors in an Asian-associated ancestry cluster than the roughly 710-donor mean. The authors suggested that the approach could potentially be generalized to other disease states and immunological phenotypes. In this cohort, only TCR beta chains were sequenced, and detectable features were limited by the absence of alpha or paired-chain data. In vitro tests confirmed that a few of the cytomegalovirus-associated TCR beta chains recognize cytomegalovirus antigens. In a later analysis, the rate of TCR association differed among HLA loci, with DRB1 alleles having the most associated TCRs and HLA-C alleles having the fewest. A group of highly shared sequence variants was considered likely to be a technical artifact of the sequencing pipeline. A further reported finding was that TCR beta sequences accurately predicted the HLA-A and HLA-B alleles for most subjects in the first cohort. Seventeen rarely observed V segments, including chromosome 9 orphons, were excluded from the earlier analysis of several hundred of the donors because counts were too low. Some IMGT-functional V segments, including TRBV6-2 and TRBV6-3, could not be told apart with the 87-base-pair reads, so those segments were excluded. In a later analysis, HLA-associated TCR beta chains were found to be more clonally expanded and to have lower generation probabilities than equally common non-associated chains. In a later analysis, most CMV-associated TCR beta chains were found to appear HLA-restricted, with HLA associations seemingly driven largely by CMV exposure. In an earlier analysis of 587 of the donors, most TCR beta V segments appeared in productive rearrangements about 90% or about 30% of the time, broadly matching IMGT annotations. A later genetic analysis associated a missense DCLRE1C variant with V-gene and J-gene trimming of TCR beta chains, and an independent cohort replicated the association. Because some donors lacked HLA typing at each locus, the association tests relied only on the typed subset. The presence/absence analyses assumed that sequencing depth was roughly uniform across donors, and that assumption may not be true. For the cohort, immune exposure information was limited to CMV serostatus. The study gave a list of 150 to 200 TCR beta chains associated with cytomegalovirus.

CDR1 and CDR2 (MNHEY, SVGAGI) derive from the germline V gene. Trimming removed 2 bases from V and 0 bases from J, leaving 11 bases between the germline ends. There are 16 amino acids in the CDR3, from cysteine to phenylalanine inclusive. The CDR3 DNA has 48 bases and is translated from base 1. Library preparation employed the immunoSEQ multiplex PCR assay. For the multiplex PCR, a mixture combining 60 forward primers for TCR Vbeta segments and 13 reverse primers for TCR Jbeta segments was used. The CDR3 region of rearranged TCR beta genes was amplified from genomic DNA by a multiplex PCR assay. The amplified TCR beta libraries were sequenced on the Illumina HiSeq System as 87-base-pair reads. Turning to the authors' computational methods: A later analysis tallied around 87 million unique TCR beta chains across the roughly 610 repertoires, and around 9.9 million of those chains were shared by two or more donors. A nearest-neighbor algorithm error-corrected the raw reads and collapsed the reads into unique sequences, merging closely related sequences to remove PCR and sequencing errors. V, D and J gene segments were assigned by aligning CDR3 sequences to IMGT reference sequences. For a sequence to be retained, at least a six-nucleotide match to both a V gene segment and a J gene segment was required. A rearrangement counted as productive if the CDR3 had no stop codons and remained in frame with V and J, and every other rearrangement counted as non-productive. Following IMGT convention, CDR3 was defined as the stretch from the second conserved V-encoded cysteine to the conserved J-encoded phenylalanine. In an earlier analysis of more than 550 of the donors, sequences lacking an unambiguous match to a single V gene segment were excluded. In an earlier analysis of approximately 560 of the donors, a V segment was called functional when productive rearrangements were above 56.7%, and segregating when the standard deviation between donors exceeded 5%. To diagnose cytomegalovirus status from the catalog of TCR beta chain sequences, a statistical classification framework was built. In a later analysis, TCR nucleotide sequences were compared against IMGT/GENE-DB human TR gene sequences so that V and J genes could be assigned. In a later analysis, CDR3 sequences and most-parsimonious VDJ recombination scenarios were assigned using the TCRdist pipeline. In a later analysis, every TCR beta chain was defined by the combination of its CDR3 amino acid sequence and its V-gene family, and reads without a unique V-gene family were dropped. A later analysis removed several hundred highly shared, low-generation-probability nucleotide sequences to deal with suspected cross-contamination and a sequencing artifact. A later analysis calculated a clonal expansion index for each public chain from normalized within-repertoire ranks of inferred template counts. In a later analysis, generation probabilities were computed with a VDJ recombination model fitted to out-of-frame rearrangements, and the resulting probabilities were checked against IGoR. In a later analysis, hypergeometric tests were used to score TCR-TCR, TCR-HLA and TCR-CMV co-occurrence, with a repertoire-size bias correction applied to TCR pairs. A later analysis estimated false discovery rates by permuting HLA or CMV assignments 20 times. In a later analysis, co-occurring TCRs were grouped using DBSCAN, with TCRdist sequence similarity added in when clustering inside HLA-allele-positive subsets. Repertoires with fewer than 30,000 or more than 120,000 public chains were left out of co-occurrence clustering, as were five repertoires with anomalous nucleotide sharing. Not all clones reach the TCRdb copy of this immuneACCESS table, which keeps in-frame sequences only. Checked studies attribute under half of the gap to unresolved V genes and leave the rest unexplained. V, J and clone size are taken as reported in that table, and D and trimming were inferred from the DNA itself. In this sample the table shows about 170,000 clones, approximately 80% of which occur a single time. The top ten hold 1.9% of the sample.

The cohort was made up of under 800 healthy bone marrow donors. At the time of sampling, every cohort member was nominally healthy, though immune exposures that went unrecorded were likely present. The donor was CMV seronegative and belonged to the group of roughly 330 seronegative cohort members. Every donor gave a peripheral blood sample, and the peripheral blood mononuclear cells from that sample were used for TCR beta sequencing. The Qiagen DNeasy Blood Extraction Kit was used to extract genomic DNA from the blood cell samples. This clone was observed a single time. Its antigen is unknown. Nothing much larger sits one base from this clone, and base qualities are not available.

Input material: PBMCs. This chain is built from TRBV6-5 and TRBJ2-1; there is no confident call for the D gene. This receptor was taken from a woman between 18 and 29 years old in good health and CMV-seronegative. In nucleotide form, the sequence is TGTGCCAGCAGTTACGTCGCACAGCTCTCCTACAATGAGCAGTTCTTC. This sequence encodes CASSYVAQLSYNEQFF.